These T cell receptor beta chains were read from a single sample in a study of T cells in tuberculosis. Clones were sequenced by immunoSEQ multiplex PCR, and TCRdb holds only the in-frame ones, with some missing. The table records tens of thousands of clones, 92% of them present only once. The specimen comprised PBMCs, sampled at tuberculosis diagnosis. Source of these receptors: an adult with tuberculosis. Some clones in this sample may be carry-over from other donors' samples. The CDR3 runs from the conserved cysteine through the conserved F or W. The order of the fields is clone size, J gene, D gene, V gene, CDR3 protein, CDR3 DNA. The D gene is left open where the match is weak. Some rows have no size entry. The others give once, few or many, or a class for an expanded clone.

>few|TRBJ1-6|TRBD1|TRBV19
CASSIAGQGANNSPLHF
TGTGCCAGTAGTATCGCTGGGCAGGGGGCGAATAATTCACCCCTCCACTTT
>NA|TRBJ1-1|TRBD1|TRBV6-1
CASSEYGTGNTEAFF
TGTGCCAGCAGTGAATACGGGACAGGGAACACTGAAGCTTTCTTT
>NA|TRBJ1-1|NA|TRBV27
CASSLYRPLIGGNTEAFF
TGTGCCAGCAGTTTATATAGGCCCTTAATCGGGGGGAACACTGAAGCTTTCTTT
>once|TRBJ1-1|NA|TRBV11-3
CASSPRGNTEAFF
TGTGCCAGCAGCCCGCGGGGGAACACTGAAGCTTTCTTT
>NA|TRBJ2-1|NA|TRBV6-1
CASSERVGSLFF
TGTGCCAGCAGTGAAAGGGTAGGGAGTCTGTTCTTC
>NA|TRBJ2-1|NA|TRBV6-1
CASSEIGRNNEQFF
TGTGCCAGCAGTGAAATTGGGAGGAACAATGAGCAGTTCTTC
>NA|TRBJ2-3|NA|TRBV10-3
CAISGTGYASTDTQYF
TGTGCCATCAGTGGAACAGGGTACGCTAGCACAGATACGCAGTATTTT
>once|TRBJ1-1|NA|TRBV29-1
CSVDGTLNTEAFF
TGCAGCGTAGACGGGACATTAAACACTGAAGCTTTCTTT
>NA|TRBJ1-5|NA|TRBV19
CASKLGGREGNQPQHF
TGTGCCAGTAAGCTTGGAGGACGCGAGGGCAATCAGCCCCAGCATTTT
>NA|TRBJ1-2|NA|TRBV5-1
CASSLEEGNYGYTF
TGCGCCAGCAGCTTGGAGGAGGGTAACTATGGCTACACCTTC
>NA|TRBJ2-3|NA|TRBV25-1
CASSLQTSTDTQYF
TGTGCCAGCTCCCTCCAGACTAGCACAGATACGCAGTATTTT
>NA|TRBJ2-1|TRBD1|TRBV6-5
CASRAGTGTNNEQFF
TGTGCCAGCAGAGCCGGGACAGGTACTAACAATGAGCAGTTCTTC
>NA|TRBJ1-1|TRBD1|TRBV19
CASSADRGGGEAFF
TGTGCCAGTAGTGCCGACAGGGGAGGTGGTGAAGCTTTCTTT
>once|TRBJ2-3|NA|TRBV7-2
CASRAMGDTQYF
TGTGCCAGCAGGGCCATGGGAGACACGCAGTATTTT
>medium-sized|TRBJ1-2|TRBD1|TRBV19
CASSRTGDYGYTF
TGTGCCAGTAGTAGGACAGGGGACTATGGCTACACCTTC
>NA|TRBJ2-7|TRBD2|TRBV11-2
CASSSLAGDDYEQYF
TGTGCCAGCAGTTCTCTAGCGGGGGACGACTACGAGCAGTACTTC
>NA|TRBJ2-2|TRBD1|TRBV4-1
CASGLGQGGTGELFF
TGCGCCAGCGGCCTGGGACAGGGGGGCACCGGGGAGCTGTTTTTT
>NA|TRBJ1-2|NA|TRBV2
CASSENRDYGYTF
TGTGCCAGCAGTGAAAACAGGGATTATGGCTACACCTTC
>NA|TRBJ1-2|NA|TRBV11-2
CASSPKRQDQNYGYTF
TGTGCCAGCAGTCCCAAGCGACAGGACCAGAACTATGGCTACACCTTC
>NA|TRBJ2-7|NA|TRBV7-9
CASSPTRSYEQYF
TGTGCCAGCAGCCCCACAAGATCCTACGAGCAGTACTTC
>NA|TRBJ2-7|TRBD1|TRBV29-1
CSARTGTGGREQYF
TGCAGCGCCCGAACCGGGACAGGGGGCCGCGAGCAGTACTTC
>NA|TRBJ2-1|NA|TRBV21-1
CASSRNGGADEQFF
TGTGCCAGCAGCAGAAACGGGGGGGCCGATGAGCAGTTCTTC
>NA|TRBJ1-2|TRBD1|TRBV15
CATSRRQGALGGYTF
TGTGCCACCAGCAGACGACAGGGGGCTTTGGGTGGCTACACCTTC
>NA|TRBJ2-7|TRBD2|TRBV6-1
CALWGRGEQYF
TGTGCCCTGTGGGGGAGGGGCGAGCAGTACTTC
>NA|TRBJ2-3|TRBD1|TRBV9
CASSPDPRGITDTQYF
TGTGCCAGCAGCCCCGATCCCAGGGGGATCACAGATACGCAGTATTTT
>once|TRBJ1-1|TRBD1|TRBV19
CASAGTGYTEAFF
TGTGCCTCGGCGGGGACAGGGTATACTGAAGCTTTCTTT
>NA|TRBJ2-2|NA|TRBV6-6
CASTAGGWTGELFF
TGTGCCAGCACCGCAGGGGGGTGGACCGGGGAGCTGTTTTTT
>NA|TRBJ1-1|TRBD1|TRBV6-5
CASSQGGTEAFF
TGTGCCAGCAGTCAGGGGGGCACTGAAGCTTTCTTT
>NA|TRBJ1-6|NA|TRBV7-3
CASSPTGGDSPLHF
TGTGCCAGCAGCCCCACCGGAGGTGATTCACCCCTCCACTTT
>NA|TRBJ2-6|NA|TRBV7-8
CASSLSSGASGANVLTF
TGTGCCAGCAGCTTAAGTTCAGGTGCTTCTGGGGCCAACGTCCTGACTTTC
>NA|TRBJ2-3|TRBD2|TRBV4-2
CASSQDHFAGGLTDTQYF
TGTGCCAGCAGCCAAGATCATTTCGCGGGGGGACTCACAGATACGCAGTATTTT
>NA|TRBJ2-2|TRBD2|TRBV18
CASSPMSQIAGSGTGELFF
TGTGCCAGCTCACCCATGTCGCAGATAGCGGGGAGTGGCACCGGGGAGCTGTTTTTT
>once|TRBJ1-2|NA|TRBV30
CAWSAPRGSDYGYTF
TGTGCCTGGAGTGCCCCAAGGGGGAGCGACTATGGCTACACCTTC
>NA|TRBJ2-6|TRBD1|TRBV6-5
CAIKGTASGANVLTF
TGTGCCATTAAAGGGACAGCCTCTGGGGCCAACGTCCTGACTTTC
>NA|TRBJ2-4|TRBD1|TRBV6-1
CASSEGQGNKAKNIQYF
TGTGCCAGCAGTGAGGGACAGGGCAATAAAGCCAAAAACATTCAGTACTTC
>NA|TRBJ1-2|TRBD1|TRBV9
CASSAGTVIFHGYTF
TGTGCCAGCAGCGCCGGGACAGTCATTTTCCATGGCTACACCTTC
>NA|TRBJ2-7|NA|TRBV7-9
CASSSTIGLNPYEQYF
TGTGCCAGCAGCTCGACGATAGGACTAAATCCCTACGAGCAGTACTTC
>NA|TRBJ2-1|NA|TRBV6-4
CASSDSRQQQQFF
TGTGCCAGCAGTGACTCTAGACAGCAGCAACAGTTCTTC
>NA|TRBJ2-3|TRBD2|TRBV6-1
CASSANTRGLAGDRTDTQYF
TGTGCCAGCAGTGCGAATACCAGAGGACTAGCGGGGGACCGCACAGATACGCAGTATTTT
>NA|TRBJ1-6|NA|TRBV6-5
CASSYSGANSPLHF
TGTGCCAGCAGTTACTCGGGGGCTAATTCACCCCTCCACTTT
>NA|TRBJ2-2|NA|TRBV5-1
CASSAGQITGELFF
TGCGCCAGCAGCGCGGGACAGATCACCGGGGAGCTGTTTTTT
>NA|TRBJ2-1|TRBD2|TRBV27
CASSQTSRSLYNEQFF
TGTGCCAGCAGCCAGACTAGCAGGTCCCTCTACAATGAGCAGTTCTTC
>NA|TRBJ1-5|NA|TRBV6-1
CASSLTGNQPQHF
TGTGCCAGCAGCCTAACAGGGAACCAGCCCCAGCATTTT
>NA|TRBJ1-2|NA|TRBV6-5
CASRETGWDGYTF
TGTGCCAGCAGGGAGACAGGTTGGGACGGCTACACCTTC
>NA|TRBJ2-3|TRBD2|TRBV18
CASSPPGGTDGTDTQYF
TGTGCCAGCTCACCACCGGGGGGGACCGACGGTACAGATACGCAGTATTTT
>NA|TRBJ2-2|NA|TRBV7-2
CASSLGAGELFF
TGTGCCAGCAGCTTAGGAGCCGGGGAGCTGTTTTTT
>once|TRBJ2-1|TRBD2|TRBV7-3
CASSTREGSYNEQFF
TGTGCCAGCAGCACGAGGGAGGGGTCCTACAATGAGCAGTTCTTC
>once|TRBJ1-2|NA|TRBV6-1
CASSEARGDGYTF
TGTGCCAGCAGTGAAGCGCGGGGCGATGGCTACACCTTC
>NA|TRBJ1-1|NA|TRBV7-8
CASSYSTGNTEAFF
TGTGCCAGCAGCTACTCAACTGGGAACACTGAAGCTTTCTTT
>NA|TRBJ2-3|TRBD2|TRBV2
CASSERGGSTDTQYF
TGTGCCAGCAGTGAACGGGGGGGCAGTACAGATACGCAGTATTTT
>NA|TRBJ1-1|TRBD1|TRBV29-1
CSADRAMNTEAFF
TGCAGCGCCGACAGGGCCATGAACACTGAAGCTTTCTTT
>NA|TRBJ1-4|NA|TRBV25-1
CASSEPGGRGEKLFF
TGTGCCAGCAGTGAACCGGGCGGAAGAGGGGAAAAACTGTTTTTT
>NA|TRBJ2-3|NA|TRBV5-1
CASSGIGGSTDTQYF
TGCGCCAGCAGCGGTATTGGGGGGAGCACAGATACGCAGTATTTT
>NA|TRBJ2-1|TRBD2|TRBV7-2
CASSLEGLAADEQFF
TGTGCCAGCAGCTTAGAGGGACTAGCGGCAGATGAGCAGTTCTTC
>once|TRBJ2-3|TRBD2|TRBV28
CASSFAGVPDTQYF
TGTGCCAGCAGTTTCGCGGGGGTCCCAGATACGCAGTATTTT